This passage covers 22 T cell receptor beta chains from one sample sequenced in a study of radiotherapy plus CTLA-4 blockade in lung cancer. Using immunoSEQ multiplex PCR, the repertoire was profiled, and TCRdb retains in-frame clones only, with some absent. The sample shows 75,000 to 80,000 clones, roughly 86% of them seen only once. Sample: peripheral blood, taken from a patient treated with radiotherapy plus ipilimumab. The source is a human donor with non-small cell lung cancer who had stable disease on radiotherapy plus ipilimumab.

The V gene is TRBV5-6, the J gene TRBJ1-2; D gene ambiguous. V was shortened by 0 bases and J by 3 bases, with 3 bases between the two germline ends. The CDR3 runs 12 residues. The germline CDR1 and CDR2 sequences are SGHDT and YYEEEE. In DNA, the CDR3 is TGTGCCAGCAGCTTGGCACACTATGGCTACACCTTC. It encodes CASSLAHYGYTF.

This chain joins TRBV7-8 and TRBJ2-2; 7 bases map to TRBD2. Per germline, CDR1 SGHVS and CDR2 FQNEAQ. There are 14 residues in the CDR3. V gave up 6 bases and J gave up 4 bases; unmatched junction bases: 5. The CDR3 coding sequence is TGTGCCAGCAGTTTAATAGCGGGCACCGGGGAGCTGTTTTTT. Its protein is CASSLIAGTGELFF.

Note on this clone: Relative to the germline gene, one junction end is altered; a read error may explain this. The CDR3 region is CASSQARTQRGIF. CDR3 bases: TGTGCCAGCAGCCAAGCCCGCACTCAACGGGGGATCTTC. The gene calls are TRBV14 and TRBJ1-2; weak D call: TRBD1 (5 bases). Germline V gene data show CDR1 as SGHDN and CDR2 as FVKESK. This CDR3 has 13 amino acids.

This chain links TRBV5-4 with TRBJ2-7; 9 bases are shared with TRBD1. The germline V gene has CDR1 SGHNT and CDR2 YYREEE (reference sequence). V shed 4 bases and J 5 bases; nucleotides not matched to a gene: 13. The CDR3 is 16 amino acids. CDR3 DNA: TGTGCCAGCAGCGGTAAGGGACAGGGCGCTATCCACGAGCAGTACTTC. Its translation is CASSGKGQGAIHEQYF.

This clone was seen a handful of times. The chain employs TRBV7-3 and TRBJ2-2, with D perhaps TRBD1 (6 bases). CDR1 and CDR2 (germline): SGHTA, FQGTGA. The germline V and J ends were trimmed by 5 bases and 4 bases, with 11 bases remaining between them. This CDR3 spans 14 amino acids. Here the CDR3 reads CASSIQGPTGELFF. Here the CDR3 DNA reads TGTGCCAGCAGCATACAGGGTCCCACCGGGGAGCTGTTTTTT.

This rearrangement joins TRBV28 to TRBJ2-7, with TRBD2 as a possible D gene (5 bases). The CDR3 spans 14 residues. V lost 10 bases and J 2 bases, leaving 18 bases between the germline ends. Germline CDR1 and CDR2: MDHEN and SYDVKM. The CDR3 DNA is TGTGCCACTACGGCCCAGGCGGGCACCTACGAGCAGTACTTC. Protein: CATTAQAGTYEQYF.

CDR3: CASVAGGSTDTQYF. The DNA of the CDR3 is TGTGCCTCGGTAGCGGGGGGGAGCACAGATACGCAGTATTTT. The rearrangement links TRBV30 to TRBJ2-3; TRBD2 aligns across 11 bases. Trimming at V came to 7 bases and at J to 0 bases, leaving 3 bases not matched to a gene. CDR3 length equals 14 residues. CDR1 is GTSNPN, CDR2 SVGIG, per germline (reference sequence).

The chain combines TRBV7-9 with TRBJ1-2; perhaps TRBD1 as D (5 bases). V was shortened by 6 bases and J by 3 bases, with 14 bases between the two germline ends. The CDR3 contains 14 residues. The V gene's germline CDR1 is SEHNR and CDR2 FQNEAQ (reference sequence). CDR3 sequence: CASSLIGVDYGYTF. CDR3 DNA: TGTGCCAGCAGTTTGATAGGGGTGGACTATGGCTACACCTTC.

This chain connects TRBV19 to TRBJ2-1; 11 nucleotides match TRBD2. V lost 7 bases and J lost 8; bases outside the gene matches: 7. The CDR3 has 14 residues. The germline V gene has CDR1 LNHDA and CDR2 SQIVND (reference sequence). In DNA form, the CDR3 reads TGTGCCAGTAATTCCCTAGCGGGGGGTCATGAGCAGTTCTTC. Amino acid sequence: CASNSLAGGHEQFF.

This clone came up once. The CDR3 protein is CASSEFRWSYGYTF. The CDR3 nucleotides are TGTGCCAGCAGTGAATTCAGGTGGAGCTATGGCTACACCTTC. This chain uses TRBV25-1 with TRBJ1-2, with no clear D. CDR3 length: 14 residues. V shed 1 base and J shed 4 bases, with 10 bases lying between them. Germline V gives CDR1 MGHDK, CDR2 SYGVNS.

The chain links TRBV9 to TRBJ1-2, with 9 bases fitting TRBD1. This CDR3 is 15 amino acids long. The trim removed 4 bases at V and 8 bases at J, leaving 12 bases unmatched. Germline CDR1 SGDLS, CDR2 YYNGEE. CDR3 nucleotides: TGTGCCAGCAGCCCTACTGGAAGGACAGGGGAAGGCTACACCTTC. This sequence encodes CASSPTGRTGEGYTF.

The chain is built from TRBV5-7 and TRBJ2-7; no firm D call. TRBV5-7 is an open reading frame, and its role is uncertain. The CDR3 contains 12 residues. Trimming cost V 1 base and J 1 base, with 3 bases left between them. CDR3 sequence (DNA): TGTGCCAGCAGCTTGCAATCCTACGAGCAGTACTTC. Translation gives CASSLQSYEQYF.

This chain uses TRBV28 with TRBJ2-1; 8 bases align to TRBD2. Germline lookup yields CDR1 MDHEN and CDR2 SYDVKM. Trimming at V came to 7 bases and at J to 4 bases, leaving 6 bases not matched to a gene. The CDR3 length is 14 residues. CDR3 protein: CASTETSAYNEQFF. In nucleotides, the CDR3 is TGTGCCAGCACCGAGACTAGCGCATACAATGAGCAGTTCTTC. Based on the CDR3 plus reference TRBV28 and TRBJ2-1, the full variable domain is DVKVTQSSRYLVKRTGEKVFLECVQDMDHENMFWYRQDPGLGLRLIYFSYDVKMKEKGDIPEGYSVSREKKERFSLILESASTNQTSMYLCASTETSAYNEQFFGPGTRLTVL.

The chain employs TRBV7-2 and TRBJ2-4; tentatively, D is TRBD1 (6 bases). With 4 bases removed from V and 3 bases from J, the gap between germline ends came to 13 bases. The CDR3 is 15 residues long. Germline V gives CDR1 SGHTA, CDR2 FQGNSA. CDR3 loop: CASSSQGGGKNIQYF. In nucleotides, the CDR3 is TGTGCCAGCAGCTCCCAAGGGGGTGGCAAAAACATTCAGTACTTC.

The chain couples TRBV5-1 to TRBJ2-1; no reliable D call. V dropped 4 bases and J dropped 10 bases, with 15 bases sitting between them. The CDR3 spans 13 residues. Germline V lookup: CDR1 SGHRS, CDR2 YFSETQ. Written as DNA, the CDR3 is TGCGCCAGCAGCAAGACCCGGAACCAAGAGCAGTTCTTC. Translation: CASSKTRNQEQFF. The full variable domain, its missing parts supplied by reference TRBV5-1 and TRBJ2-1, is KAGVTQTPRYLIKTRGQQVTLSCSPISGHRSVSWYQQTPGQGLQFLFEYFSETQRNKGNFPGRFSGRQFSNSRSEMNVSTLELGDSALYLCASSKTRNQEQFFGPGTRLTVL.

This chain links TRBV2 with TRBJ2-2, with 10 bases lining up with TRBD1. Germline values: CDR1 SNHLY, CDR2 FYNNEI. This CDR3 is built from 16 residues. J gave up 4 bases and V 4 bases, and 6 bases lay outside the gene matches. CDR3 in amino acids: CASSVPGQGLTGELFF. In nucleotides, the CDR3 is TGTGCCAGCAGTGTACCGGGACAGGGGCTCACCGGGGAGCTGTTTTTT.

This clone is a singleton in its sample. The chain carries TRBV7-9 and TRBJ2-7, with TRBD2 as a possible D gene (5 bases). This CDR3 is built from 15 residues. V was clipped by 5 bases and J by 0 bases, with 14 bases between them. Germline V gene sequence: CDR1 SEHNR, CDR2 FQNEAQ (reference sequence). CDR3 DNA: TGTGCCAGCAGCATGCAGGACTTGAGCTCCTACGAGCAGTACTTC. Protein sequence: CASSMQDLSSYEQYF.

The rearrangement uses TRBV28 and TRBJ1-6, with 11 nucleotides matching TRBD1. V shed 6 bases, J shed 9 bases, and the junction held 10 bases outside the gene matches. Germline CDR1 reads MDHEN; CDR2 reads SYDVKM. This CDR3 has 16 amino acids. The CDR3: CASSPGQGAFSSPLHF. The DNA for the CDR3 is TGTGCCAGCAGCCCAGGACAGGGGGCATTTAGTTCACCCCTCCACTTT.

J is TRBJ2-7 and V is TRBV7-2; 10 bases are shared with TRBD2. This CDR3 region has 14 residues. Per the germline V gene, CDR1 is SGHTA and CDR2 is FQGNSA. The ends lost 4 bases at V and 2 bases at J; junction bases unmatched: 2. CDR3 region: CASSSSGGPYEQYF. The CDR3 DNA reads as TGTGCCAGCAGCTCTAGCGGGGGACCCTACGAGCAGTACTTC.

The gene calls are TRBV30 and TRBJ1-3; D call uncertain. Trimming cost V 2 bases and J 3 bases, with 5 bases left between them. Germline assignment: CDR1 GTSNPN and CDR2 SVGIG (reference sequence). This CDR3 has 12 residues. The DNA for the CDR3 is TGTGCCTGGAGTTCCTTTGGAAACACCATATATTTT. It is translated as CAWSSFGNTIYF.

This clone was counted a single time. The chain uses TRBV2 and TRBJ1-1; D is unresolved. V lost 4 bases to trimming and J lost 5 bases, with 8 bases between them. The CDR3 is 12 residues long. The germline V gene has CDR1 SNHLY and CDR2 FYNNEI. CDR3 region: CASSVAVTEAFF. CDR3 bases: TGTGCCAGCAGTGTGGCGGTGACTGAAGCTTTCTTT.

This clone was detected only a few times. The V and J genes are TRBV19 and TRBJ1-5; no definite D call. The V end was cut by 3 bases, the J end by 5 bases, with 8 bases between. This CDR3 region has 13 residues. Germline CDR1 is LNHDA and CDR2 is SQIVND (reference sequence). Here the CDR3 DNA reads TGTGCCAGTAGTATGGGCCCCGATCAGCCCCAGCATTTT. Protein: CASSMGPDQPQHF.